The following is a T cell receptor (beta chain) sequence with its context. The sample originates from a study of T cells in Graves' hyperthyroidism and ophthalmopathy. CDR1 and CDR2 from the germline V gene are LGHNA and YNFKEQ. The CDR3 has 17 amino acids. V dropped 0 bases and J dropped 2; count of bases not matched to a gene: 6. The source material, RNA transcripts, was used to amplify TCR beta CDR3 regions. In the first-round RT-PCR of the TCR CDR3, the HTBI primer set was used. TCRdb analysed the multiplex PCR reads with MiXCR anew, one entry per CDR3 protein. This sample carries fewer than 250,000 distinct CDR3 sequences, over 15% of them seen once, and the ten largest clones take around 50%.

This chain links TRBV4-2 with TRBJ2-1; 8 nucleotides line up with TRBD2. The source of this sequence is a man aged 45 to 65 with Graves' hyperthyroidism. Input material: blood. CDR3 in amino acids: CASSQDVAGTTYNEQFF. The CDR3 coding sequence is TGTGCCAGCAGCCAAGATGTAGCGGGAACGACCTACAATGAGCAGTTCTTC.